This TCR beta chain was identified during a study of CXCR3-negative and CXCR3-positive naive CD8 T cells. In preparing the TRB cDNA libraries, 5' RACE with UMI labels was used. Reprocessing the 5' RACE reads, TCRdb reports a single entry for every CDR3 protein and omits DNA. Its listing shows about 40,000 distinct CDR3 sequences. CDR3 length equals 17 residues. CDR1 SGHRS and CDR2 YFSETQ come from the germline V gene. This clonotype was sampled from a human donor in good health. Some clones in this sample may be carry-over from other donors' samples. Sequencing input: memory CD8+ T cells from blood. The rearrangement links TRBV5-1 to TRBJ2-3; TCRdb's D call, TRBD2, is unchecked because there is no DNA. CDR3 region: CASSLETAGTSTDTQYF. The full variable domain, in which reference TRBV5-1 and TRBJ2-3 provide the parts outside the CDR3, is KAGVTQTPRYLIKTRGQQVTLSCSPISGHRSVSWYQQTPGQGLQFLFEYFSETQRNKGNFPGRFSGRQFSNSRSEMNVSTLELGDSALYLCASSLETAGTSTDTQYFGPGTRLTVL.